This entry describes one T cell receptor beta chain. The antigen it binds to is not known. Base qualities were left out, and no much larger clone turns up one base away. To prepare the library, the immunoSEQ multiplex PCR assay was applied. TCRdb holds this immuneACCESS table with in-frame rearrangements only. Some clones are missing; in checked studies, unresolved V genes explain under half, and the rest has no known cause. The sample table contains more than 90,000 clones; only one count was recorded for about 90% of them. The ten largest clones represent 4% to 6% of the sample. This specimen comes from a study of radiotherapy plus CTLA-4 blockade in lung cancer (dated by TCRdb to the late 2010s). A note on the overall study: Objective responses were observed in 18% of enrolled patients, and disease control was achieved in approximately 32%.

Results the study describes overall, beyond this receptor: Early dynamic changes in blood T cell clones, together with increased serum interferon-beta after radiation, were reported as the strongest predictors of response. After treatment with radiotherapy and ipilimumab, TCR clones that originated in tumors expanded in peripheral blood.

The study tested focal radiation therapy combined with CTLA-4 blockade (ipilimumab) in patients with chemo-refractory metastatic non-small-cell lung cancer. The CDR3, from cysteine to phenylalanine, totals 16 residues. Left in the record is the CDR3 DNA by itself, 48 bases read in frame from the first base. Sequences SGHTA (CDR1) and FQGTGA (CDR2) are obtained from the germline V gene. V drops 6 bases and J drops 8 bases, leaving 23 bases in between. The TCR sequence derives from a human donor with non-small cell lung cancer that progressed on radiotherapy plus ipilimumab. Sequenced here: peripheral blood, sampled from a patient treated with radiotherapy plus ipilimumab. The chain couples TRBV7-3 to TRBJ2-1; the D element could tentatively be TRBD1 or TRBD2, as 8 bases agree for each. The sequenced DNA is TGTGCCAGCAGAAAACAGGGGGGACTAGAAGGGGATGAGCAGTTCTTC. It codes for CASRKQGGLEGDEQFF. With all but the CDR3 taken from the reference TRBV7-3 and TRBJ2-1 genes, the full variable domain is: GAGVSQTPSNKVTEKGKYVELRCDPISGHTALYWYRQSLGQGPEFLIYFQGTGAADDSGLPNDRFFAVRPEGSVSTLKIQRTERGDSAVYLCASRKQGGLEGDEQFFGPGTRLTVL.